One and the same sample provided the 26 T cell receptor beta chains below, sequenced in a study of T cell responses to AZD1222 COVID-19 vaccine. The repertoire was sequenced with immunoSEQ multiplex PCR; TCRdb's copy has only in-frame clones and lacks some. The table records around 150,000 clones, approximately 84% of them present only once. The source was peripheral blood, collected on day 0 of AZD1222 vaccination. These receptors originate from an adult in good health.

The genes are TRBV5-4 and TRBJ2-2, with 10 bases identical to TRBD2. Germline CDR1 is SGHNT and CDR2 is YYREEE (reference sequence). The CDR3 runs 16 residues. V gave up 0 bases and J gave up 4 bases; unmatched junction bases: 3. Here the CDR3 DNA reads TGTGCCAGCAGCTTGGCAGCGGGGGGGCCCACCGGGGAGCTGTTTTTT. This codes for CASSLAAGGPTGELFF.

The CDR3 region is CASSQGQGLIPGNTIYF. The CDR3 nucleotides are TGTGCCAGCTCCCAAGGTCAGGGGCTCATTCCTGGAAACACCATATATTTT. This rearrangement joins TRBV18 to TRBJ1-3; a weak D match, TRBD1 (6 bases). This CDR3 has 17 amino acids. The ends were cut back, 6 bases at V and 2 bases at J, with 20 bases in the middle. Germline values: CDR1 KGHSH, CDR2 LQKENI.

This clone was observed once. The rearrangement uses TRBV30 and TRBJ1-4; a possible D gene is TRBD1 (6 bases). Trimming shortened V by 3 bases and J by 8 bases, and 13 bases separated the two germline ends. The germline CDR1 and CDR2 sequences are GTSNPN and SVGIG (reference sequence). The CDR3 has 13 amino acids. CDR3 protein: CAWSNPGDEKLFF. The CDR3 nucleotides are TGTGCCTGGAGCAATCCAGGGGACGAAAAACTGTTTTTT.

The chain combines TRBV19 with TRBJ1-3, with D maybe TRBD1 (5 bases). V was pared by 5 bases and J by 4 bases, with 12 bases between. CDR1 and CDR2 (germline): LNHDA, SQIVND (reference sequence). The CDR3 consists of 14 residues. The DNA for the CDR3 is TGTGCCAGTAGTGGTGGGGCAGGCGGAAACACCATATATTTT. Its protein product is CASSGGAGGNTIYF.

The V call is TRBV5-4, the J call TRBJ2-2, with 9 bases identical to TRBD2. The CDR3 totals 17 residues. CDR1 SGHNT and CDR2 YYREEE come from the germline V gene (reference sequence). V was clipped by 4 bases and J by 3 bases; unmatched bases: 10. CDR3 nucleotides: TGTGCCAGCAGCCGCTCGGGCGGGGGGGCGGACACCGGGGAGCTGTTTTTT. It codes for CASSRSGGGADTGELFF. The full variable domain, rest sourced from reference TRBV5-4 and TRBJ2-2, is ETGVTQSPTHLIKTRGQQVTLRCSSQSGHNTVSWYQQALGQGPQFIFQYYREEENGRGNFPPRFSGLQFPNYSSELNVNALELDDSALYLCASSRSGGGADTGELFFGEGSRLTVL.

This rearrangement joins TRBV7-9 to TRBJ2-7; D is perhaps TRBD1 (5 bases). Germline V gives CDR1 SEHNR, CDR2 FQNEAQ (reference sequence). This CDR3 region has 16 residues. Between the trimmed V and J ends, which lost 5 bases and 4 bases, there was a span of 21 bases. The CDR3 is CASSPSAAGYIYEQYF. The CDR3 coding sequence is TGTGCCAGCAGCCCTAGTGCCGCAGGGTATATTTACGAGCAGTACTTC.

This chain links TRBV25-1 with TRBJ2-7; a possible D gene is TRBD1 (5 bases). The CDR3 is 12 residues long. V lost 9 bases to trimming and J lost 6 bases, with 15 bases between them. Germline V lookup: CDR1 MGHDK, CDR2 SYGVNS. The CDR3 sequence is CASSTARGEQYF. CDR3 DNA sequence: TGTGCCAGTTCGACGGCTAGGGGCGAGCAGTACTTC.

The CDR3 loop is CASSPQTGHQPQHF. The CDR3 DNA reads as TGTGCCAGCTCACCACAGACAGGGCATCAGCCCCAGCATTTT. The chain is built from TRBV18 and TRBJ1-5; 7 bases match TRBD1. The germline V gene has CDR1 KGHSH and CDR2 LQKENI. The CDR3 runs to 14 residues. The J segment lost 5 bases and the V segment lost 1 base, leaving 2 bases of the junction unmatched.

The rearrangement uses TRBV30 and TRBJ2-2, with D possibly being TRBD1 (6 bases). This CDR3 comprises 14 residues. The germline V and J ends were trimmed by 4 bases and 5 bases, with 14 bases remaining between them. The germline V gene encodes CDR1 GTSNPN and CDR2 SVGIG (reference sequence). The CDR3 is CAWKWTDQTGELFF. DNA for the CDR3: TGTGCCTGGAAATGGACAGATCAAACCGGGGAGCTGTTTTTT.

This chain links TRBV11-3 with TRBJ1-1; 7 bases fit TRBD1. Germline V gene data show CDR1 as SGHNT and CDR2 as YENEEA. This CDR3 is built from 14 residues. Trimming took 5 bases from V and 9 from J; bases not matched to a gene: 12. The CDR3 sequence is CASSPGGTADQAFF. The DNA of the CDR3 is TGTGCCAGCAGCCCAGGGGGGACAGCAGACCAAGCTTTCTTT.

The chain is built from TRBV24-1 and TRBJ2-2; the D gene is possibly TRBD1 (6 bases). The CDR3 sequence is 16 residues long. Germline values: CDR1 KGHDR, CDR2 SFDVKD. Trimming stripped 2 bases from V and 5 bases from J, with 14 bases between. CDR3 nucleotide sequence: TGTGCCACCAGTGATTGGGCAGGGGTTACAACCGGGGAGCTGTTTTTT. Protein: CATSDWAGVTTGELFF.

V is TRBV29-1 and J is TRBJ1-3; the D gene is possibly TRBD1 (5 bases). The V end was cut by 4 bases, the J end by 2 bases, with 6 bases between. The CDR3 totals 12 residues. Germline V gene sequence: CDR1 SQVTM, CDR2 ANQGSEA. In DNA form, the CDR3 reads TGCAGCGTTGGGGACGCTGGAAACACCATATATTTT. Translated: CSVGDAGNTIYF. The whole variable domain, filled in from reference TRBV29-1 and TRBJ1-3, reads SAVISQKPSRDICQRGTSLTIQCQVDSQVTMMFWYRQQPGQSLTLIATANQGSEATYESGFVIDKFPISRPNLTFSTLTVSNMSPEDSSIYLCSVGDAGNTIYFGEGSWLTVV.

The table lists this clone with a count of one. This chain links TRBV27 with TRBJ1-5; tentative D call: TRBD1 (5 bases). CDR1 and CDR2 (germline): MNHEY, SMNVEV (reference sequence). V gave up 5 bases and J gave up 2 bases, with 16 bases separating them. The CDR3 covers 16 residues. The CDR3 DNA follows: TGTGCCAGCAGTCCCCTGAGGGGCAAGGGCAATCAGCCCCAGCATTTT. Its protein is CASSPLRGKGNQPQHF.

V gene TRBV7-2 combines with J gene TRBJ2-1; 8 bases match TRBD2. CDR3 length equals 14 residues. The germline V gene has CDR1 SGHTA and CDR2 FQGNSA. Losses at the gene ends were 1 base for V and 7 bases for J; bases not matched to a gene: 3. The DNA for the CDR3 is TGTGCCAGCAGCTTAGAACTAGCGGTGAATGAGCAGTTCTTC. Translated: CASSLELAVNEQFF.

The rearrangement joins TRBV6-5 to TRBJ1-5; a weak D match, TRBD1 (6 bases). The CDR3 covers 15 residues. The V end was cut by 7 bases, the J end by 4 bases, with 17 bases between. From germline, CDR1 is MNHEY and CDR2 SVGAGI. The CDR3, as DNA: TGTGCCAGCAACCCCAACGGACAGTTGAATCAGCCCCAGCATTTT. This encodes CASNPNGQLNQPQHF.

About this clone: Its ends do not fully match the called genes, so a read error is possible. The chain carries TRBV29-1 and TRBJ1-1; D gene uncertain. The CDR3 has 13 residues. Germline values: CDR1 SQVTM, CDR2 ANQGSEA. The CDR3 is CSVEGLANTEAFF. As DNA, the CDR3 is TGCAGCGTAGAAGGGCTTGCAAACACTGAAGCTTTCTTT. Full variable domain (outside the CDR3, taken from reference TRBV29-1 and TRBJ1-1): SAVISQKPSRDICQRGTSLTIQCQVDSQVTMMFWYRQQPGQSLTLIATANQGSEATYESGFVIDKFPISRPNLTFSTLTVSNMSPEDSSIYLCSVEGLANTEAFFGQGTRLTVV.

The chain joins TRBV5-6 to TRBJ2-7, with 8 bases lining up with TRBD1. The CDR3 covers 14 residues. J lost 3 bases, V lost 2 bases, and 4 bases had no gene match. CDR1 and CDR2 from the germline V gene are SGHDT and YYEEEE. The DNA for the CDR3 is TGTGCCAGCAGCTTTTCCGGGACAGGCTACGAGCAGTACTTC. Encoded protein: CASSFSGTGYEQYF.

The J gene is TRBJ1-3, the V gene TRBV9; no clear D. The CDR3 sequence is 15 residues long. Per the germline V gene, CDR1 is SGDLS and CDR2 is YYNGEE. Trimming pared 4 bases from V and 4 bases from J, leaving 15 bases between. CDR3 residues: CASSPVGQAGNTIYF. DNA of the CDR3: TGTGCCAGCAGCCCCGTCGGGCAGGCGGGAAACACCATATATTTT.

The CDR3 region is CASSESSGGGETQYF. CDR3 DNA: TGTGCCAGCAGTGAGTCTAGCGGGGGGGGAGAGACCCAGTACTTC. The chain recombines TRBV6-1 with TRBJ2-5; 12 bases are shared with TRBD2. The CDR3 is 15 residues long. CDR1 is MNHNS, CDR2 SASEGT, per germline. V lost 3 bases to trimming and J lost 4 bases; unmatched junction nucleotides: 3.

V gene TRBV5-6 combines with J gene TRBJ1-3, with D tentatively TRBD1 (6 bases). In germline, CDR1 is SGHDT, CDR2 YYEEEE. Trimming shortened V by 1 base and J by 0 bases, and 11 bases separated the two germline ends. CDR3 size: 16 residues. The CDR3 region has the DNA TGTGCCAGCAGCTTGATCGGGGGCAACTCTGGAAACACCATATATTTT. Residues: CASSLIGGNSGNTIYF. The full variable domain, in which reference TRBV5-6 and TRBJ1-3 provide the parts outside the CDR3, is DAGVTQSPTHLIKTRGQQVTLRCSPKSGHDTVSWYQQALGQGPQFIFQYYEEEERQRGNFPDRFSGHQFPNYSSELNVNALLLGDSALYLCASSLIGGNSGNTIYFGEGSWLTVV.

J is TRBJ2-6 and V is TRBV30; D gene unclear. CDR3 length equals 14 residues. Trimming took off 1 base at V and 1 base at J, with 5 bases between the two ends. Germline-derived CDR1 and CDR2 are GTSNPN and SVGIG (reference sequence). In DNA, the CDR3 is TGTGCCTGGAGTGGGGGTTCTGGGGCCAACGTCCTGACTTTC. Its translation: CAWSGGSGANVLTF.

V gene TRBV12-3 or TRBV12-4 combines with J gene TRBJ2-7; D is perhaps TRBD1 (5 bases). Trimming pared 5 bases from V and 2 bases from J, leaving 10 bases between. The CDR3 covers 13 residues. The DNA of the CDR3 is TGTGCCAGCAGTCCGACAGTGCCCTACGAGCAGTACTTC. This encodes CASSPTVPYEQYF.

V and J are TRBV12-3 or TRBV12-4 and TRBJ2-5; D is unclear. The germline V and J ends were trimmed by 7 bases and 4 bases, with 10 bases remaining between them. The CDR3 consists of 12 residues. CDR3 region: CASNQLGETQYF. The CDR3 region has the DNA TGTGCCAGCAACCAGCTGGGAGAGACCCAGTACTTC.

The chain employs TRBV25-1 and TRBJ1-5; D is perhaps TRBD1 (5 bases). The V end lost 4 bases, the J end lost 4 bases, and 11 bases lay between the germline ends. Germline lookup yields CDR1 MGHDK and CDR2 SYGVNS. This CDR3 has 14 amino acids. In nucleotides, the CDR3 is TGTGCCAGCAGTGGAGACAGTCTTAATCAGCCCCAGCATTTT. It is translated as CASSGDSLNQPQHF.

This chain joins TRBV6-4 and TRBJ1-2, with D uncertain. The V and J ends lost 4 bases and 2 bases respectively, with 8 bases between them. Germline V gene data show CDR1 as MRHNA and CDR2 as SNTAGT. This CDR3 has 13 amino acids. The CDR3 loop is CASSAEGNYGYTF. CDR3 coding DNA: TGTGCCAGCAGTGCGGAGGGAAACTATGGCTACACCTTC.

The rearrangement links TRBV11-2 to TRBJ2-7, with a weak D call TRBD1 (6 bases). There are 14 residues in the CDR3. V lost 5 bases to trimming and J lost 0 bases, with 11 bases between them. Germline values: CDR1 SGHAT, CDR2 FQNNGV. The CDR3 DNA reads as TGTGCCAGCAGCCCAAGGACAGTCTCCTACGAGCAGTACTTC. It encodes CASSPRTVSYEQYF.